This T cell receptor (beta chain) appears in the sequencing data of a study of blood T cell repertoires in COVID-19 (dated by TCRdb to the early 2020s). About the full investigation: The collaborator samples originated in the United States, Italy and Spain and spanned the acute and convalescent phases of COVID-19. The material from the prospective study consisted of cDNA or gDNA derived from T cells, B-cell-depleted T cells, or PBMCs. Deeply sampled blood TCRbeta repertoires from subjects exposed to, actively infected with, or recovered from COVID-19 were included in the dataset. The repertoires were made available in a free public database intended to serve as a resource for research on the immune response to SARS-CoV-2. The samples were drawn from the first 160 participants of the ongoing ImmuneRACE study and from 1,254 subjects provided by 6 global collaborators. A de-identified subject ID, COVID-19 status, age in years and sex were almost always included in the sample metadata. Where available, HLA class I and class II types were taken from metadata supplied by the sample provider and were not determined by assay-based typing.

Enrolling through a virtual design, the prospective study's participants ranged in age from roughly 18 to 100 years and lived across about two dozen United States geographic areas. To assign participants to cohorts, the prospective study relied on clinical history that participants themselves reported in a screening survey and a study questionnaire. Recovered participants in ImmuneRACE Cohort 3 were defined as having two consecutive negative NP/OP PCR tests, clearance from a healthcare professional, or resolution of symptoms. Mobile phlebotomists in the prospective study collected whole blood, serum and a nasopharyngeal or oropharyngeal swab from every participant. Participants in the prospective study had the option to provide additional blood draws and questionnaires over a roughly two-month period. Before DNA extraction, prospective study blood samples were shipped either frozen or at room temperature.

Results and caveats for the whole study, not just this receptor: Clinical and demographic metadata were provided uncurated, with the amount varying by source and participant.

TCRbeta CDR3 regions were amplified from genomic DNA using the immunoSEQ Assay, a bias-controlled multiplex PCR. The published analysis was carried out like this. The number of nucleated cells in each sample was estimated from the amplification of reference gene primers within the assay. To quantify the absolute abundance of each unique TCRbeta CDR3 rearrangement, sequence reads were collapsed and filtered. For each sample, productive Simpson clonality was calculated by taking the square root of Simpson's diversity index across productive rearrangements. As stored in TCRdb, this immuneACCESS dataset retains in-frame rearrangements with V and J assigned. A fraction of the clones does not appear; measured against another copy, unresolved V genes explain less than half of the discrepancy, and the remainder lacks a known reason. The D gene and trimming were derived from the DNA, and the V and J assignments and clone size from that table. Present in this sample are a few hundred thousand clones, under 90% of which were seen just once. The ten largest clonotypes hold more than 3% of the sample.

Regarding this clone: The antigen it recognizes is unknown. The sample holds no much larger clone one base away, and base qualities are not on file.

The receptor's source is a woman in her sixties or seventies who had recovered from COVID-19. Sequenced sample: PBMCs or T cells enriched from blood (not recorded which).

CDR3 protein: CASTTNRPDNEKLFF. The nucleotides are TGTGCCAGCACCACAAACAGGCCAGATAATGAAAAACTGTTTTTT. The V gene is TRBV25-1 and the J gene is TRBJ1-4, with a weak D call of TRBD1 (5 bases match). CDR1 is given as MGHDK and CDR2 as SYGVNS, both from the germline V gene. V loses 7 bases of germline sequence and J loses 4 bases, and the interval between the two ends is 16 bases. From the cysteine through the phenylalanine, the CDR3 covers 15 amino acids. The sequence is cut down to CDR3 DNA, 45 bases in frame from base 1.